Following are 8 T cell receptor beta chains from one sample sequenced in a study of blood T cell repertoires in COVID-19. Produced via immunoSEQ multiplex PCR; TCRdb's table is partial and in-frame only. This repertoire shows 250,000 to 350,000 clones, about nine tenths found once; its top ten account for over 5.5%. The sequencing input was peripheral blood. The receptors here all came from a woman aged 50 to 60 with COVID-19, enrolled during active disease.

Only one count was recorded for this clone. The V call is TRBV7-6, the J call TRBJ1-1, with TRBD1 identical over 7 bases. Germline V gene sequence: CDR1 SGHVS, CDR2 FNYEAQ. Losses at the gene ends were 4 bases for V and 3 bases for J; bases not matched to a gene: 5. The CDR3 runs 14 residues. CDR3 residues: CASSSGQGDTEAFF. CDR3 bases: TGTGCCAGCAGCTCCGGGCAGGGGGACACTGAAGCTTTCTTT.

The rearrangement links TRBV11-3 to TRBJ2-1; 8 bases match TRBD2. The CDR3 is made up of 15 amino acids. CDR1 is SGHNT and CDR2 is YENEEA in the germline V gene. With 4 bases clipped from V and 0 bases from J, the junction kept 2 bases outside the gene matches. The CDR3 spells CASSSSGRSYNEQFF. CDR3 in DNA: TGTGCCAGCAGCTCTAGCGGGCGCTCCTACAATGAGCAGTTCTTC.

This chain uses TRBV27 with TRBJ2-2; 7 bases fit TRBD1. The V segment lost 0 bases and the J segment 5 bases; nucleotides outside the gene matches: 0. Germline-derived CDR1 and CDR2 are MNHEY and SMNVEV (reference sequence). This CDR3 has 14 amino acids. The CDR3: CASSLSTGTGELFF. CDR3 sequence (DNA): TGTGCCAGCAGTTTATCGACAGGGACCGGGGAGCTGTTTTTT.

The chain joins TRBV9 to TRBJ1-1; D might be TRBD1 (5 bases). V gave up 2 bases and J gave up 4 bases, with 9 bases separating them. There are 13 residues in the CDR3. Germline CDR1 is SGDLS and CDR2 is YYNGEE. In DNA form, the CDR3 reads TGTGCCAGCAGCGTTGTAGGGGCCACTGAAGCTTTCTTT. It encodes CASSVVGATEAFF.

This clone was seen only once. J is TRBJ2-7 and V is TRBV19; D might be TRBD1 (5 bases). The germline V gene encodes CDR1 LNHDA and CDR2 SQIVND (reference sequence). Trimming left V 10 bases short and J 4 bases short, with 17 bases between. CDR3 size: 13 residues. The CDR3 DNA sequence: TGTGCCACCAGTAGTCAGGGCTTGTACGAGCAGTACTTC. Translating gives CATSSQGLYEQYF.

This clone has just a few counts. This rearrangement joins TRBV6-2 or TRBV6-3 to TRBJ1-5, with D tentatively TRBD1 (6 bases). Germline CDR1 and CDR2: MNHEY and SVGEGT. Trimming took 4 bases from V and 7 from J, leaving 17 bases between them. The CDR3 extends over 15 amino acids. CDR3 sequence: CASSSWTAIRQPQHF. For the CDR3, the DNA is TGTGCCAGCAGTTCCTGGACAGCCATCAGGCAGCCCCAGCATTTT.

V gene TRBV4-1 combines with J gene TRBJ1-2; unclear D gene. Trimming pared 4 bases from V and 5 bases from J, leaving 11 bases between. The germline gives CDR1 MGHRA, CDR2 YSYEKL. This CDR3 comprises 13 residues. The CDR3 protein is CASSLSSGYGYTF. The CDR3, as DNA: TGCGCCAGCAGCCTAAGCTCGGGTTATGGCTACACCTTC.

V and J are TRBV11-3 and TRBJ2-3; 8 positions agree with TRBD2. Germline V gives CDR1 SGHNT, CDR2 YENEEA. The CDR3 sequence is 14 residues long. V lost 3 bases and J lost 1; bases outside the gene matches: 0. CDR3 DNA: TGTGCCAGCAGCTTTAGCGGGGGCACAGATACGCAGTATTTT. Protein product: CASSFSGGTDTQYF.